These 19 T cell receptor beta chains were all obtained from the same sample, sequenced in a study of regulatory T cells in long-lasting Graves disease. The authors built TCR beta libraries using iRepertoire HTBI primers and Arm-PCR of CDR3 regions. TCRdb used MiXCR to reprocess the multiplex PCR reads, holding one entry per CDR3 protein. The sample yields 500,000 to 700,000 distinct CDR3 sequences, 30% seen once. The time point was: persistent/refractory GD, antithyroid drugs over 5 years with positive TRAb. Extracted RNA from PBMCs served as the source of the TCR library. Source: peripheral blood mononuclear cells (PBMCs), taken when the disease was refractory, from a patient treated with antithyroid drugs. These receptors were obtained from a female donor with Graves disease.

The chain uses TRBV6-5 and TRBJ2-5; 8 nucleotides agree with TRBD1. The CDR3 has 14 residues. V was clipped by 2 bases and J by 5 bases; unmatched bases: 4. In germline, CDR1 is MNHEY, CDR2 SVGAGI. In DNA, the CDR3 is TGTGCCAGCAGTTACCTGGACAGGGTTGAGACCCAGTACTTC. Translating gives CASSYLDRVETQYF.

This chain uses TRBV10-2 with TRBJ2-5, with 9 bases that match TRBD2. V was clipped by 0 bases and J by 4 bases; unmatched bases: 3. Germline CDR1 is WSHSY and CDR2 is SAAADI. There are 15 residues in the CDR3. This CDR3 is CASSESGGRGETQYF. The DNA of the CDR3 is TGCGCCAGCAGTGAGTCGGGCGGGAGGGGAGAGACCCAGTACTTC.

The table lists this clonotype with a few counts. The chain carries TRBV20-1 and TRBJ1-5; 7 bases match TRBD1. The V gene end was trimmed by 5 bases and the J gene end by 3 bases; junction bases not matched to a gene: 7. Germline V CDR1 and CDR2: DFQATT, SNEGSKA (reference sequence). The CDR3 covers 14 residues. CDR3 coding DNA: TGCAGTGCTGACTCCGGGACAGTCAATCAGCCCCAGCATTTT. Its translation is CSADSGTVNQPQHF.

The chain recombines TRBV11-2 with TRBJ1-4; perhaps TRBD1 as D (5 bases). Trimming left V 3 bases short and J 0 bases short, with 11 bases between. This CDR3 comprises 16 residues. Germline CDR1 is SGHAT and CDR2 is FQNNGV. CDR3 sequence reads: CASSFGADPTNEKLFF. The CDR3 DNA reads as TGTGCCAGCAGCTTTGGGGCGGACCCAACTAATGAAAAACTGTTTTTT.

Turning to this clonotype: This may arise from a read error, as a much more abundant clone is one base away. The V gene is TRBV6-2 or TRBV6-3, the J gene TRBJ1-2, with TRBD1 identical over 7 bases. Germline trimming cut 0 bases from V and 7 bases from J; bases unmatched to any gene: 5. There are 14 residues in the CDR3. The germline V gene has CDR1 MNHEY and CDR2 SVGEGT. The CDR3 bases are TGTGCCAGCAGTTACTCAGGGGGCGCGGGTGGCTACACCTTC. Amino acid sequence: CASSYSGGAGGYTF.

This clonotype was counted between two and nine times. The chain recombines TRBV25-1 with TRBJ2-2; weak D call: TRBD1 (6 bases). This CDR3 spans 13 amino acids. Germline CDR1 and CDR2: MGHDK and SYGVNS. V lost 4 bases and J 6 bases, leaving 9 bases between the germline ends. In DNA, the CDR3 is TGTGCCAGCAGTGCTGCAGGGGCCGGGGAGCTGTTTTTT. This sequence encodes CASSAAGAGELFF.

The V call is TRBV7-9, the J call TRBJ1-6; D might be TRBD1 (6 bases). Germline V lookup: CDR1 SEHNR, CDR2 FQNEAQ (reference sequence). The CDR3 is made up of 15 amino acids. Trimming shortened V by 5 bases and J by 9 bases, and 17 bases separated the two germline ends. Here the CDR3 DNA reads TGTGCCAGCAGCGTCATGCGGGGGCTGGGTTCACCCCTCCACTTT. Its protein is CASSVMRGLGSPLHF. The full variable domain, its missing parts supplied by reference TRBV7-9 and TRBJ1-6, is DTGVSQNPRHKITKRGQNVTFRCDPISEHNRLYWYRQTLGQGPEFLTYFQNEAQLEKSRLLSDRFSAERPKGSFSTLEIQRTEQGDSAMYLCASSVMRGLGSPLHFGNGTRLTVT.

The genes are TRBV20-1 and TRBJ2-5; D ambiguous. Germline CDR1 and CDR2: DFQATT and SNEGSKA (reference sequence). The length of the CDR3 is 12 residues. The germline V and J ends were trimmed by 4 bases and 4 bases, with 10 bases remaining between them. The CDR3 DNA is TGCAGTGCTATCCACGAGACAGAGACCCAGTACTTC. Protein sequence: CSAIHETETQYF.

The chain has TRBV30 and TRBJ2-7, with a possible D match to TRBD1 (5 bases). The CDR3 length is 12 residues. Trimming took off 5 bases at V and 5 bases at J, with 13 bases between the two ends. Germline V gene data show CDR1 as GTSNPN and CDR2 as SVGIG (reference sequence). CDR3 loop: CAWGDSFDEQYF. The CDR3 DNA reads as TGTGCCTGGGGCGACAGTTTCGACGAGCAGTACTTC.

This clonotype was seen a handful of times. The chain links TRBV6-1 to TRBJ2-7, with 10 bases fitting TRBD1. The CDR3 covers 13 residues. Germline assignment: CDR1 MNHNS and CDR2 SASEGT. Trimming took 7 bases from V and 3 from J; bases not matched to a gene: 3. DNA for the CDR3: TGTGCCAGCACAGGGGACAGGGGCTACGAGCAGTACTTC. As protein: CASTGDRGYEQYF.

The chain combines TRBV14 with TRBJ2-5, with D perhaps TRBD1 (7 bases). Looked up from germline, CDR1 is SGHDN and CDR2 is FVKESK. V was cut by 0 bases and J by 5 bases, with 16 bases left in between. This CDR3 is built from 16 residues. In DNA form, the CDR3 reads TGTGCCAGCAGCCAAGACCTAGCGACAGGGTTGGAGACCCAGTACTTC. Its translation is CASSQDLATGLETQYF.

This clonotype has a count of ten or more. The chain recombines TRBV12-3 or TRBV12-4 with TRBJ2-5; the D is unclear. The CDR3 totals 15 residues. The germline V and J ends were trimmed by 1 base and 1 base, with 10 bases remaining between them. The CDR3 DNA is TGTGCCAGCAGTTTAGGTTCGACCCTCCAAGAGACCCAGTACTTC. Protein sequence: CASSLGSTLQETQYF.

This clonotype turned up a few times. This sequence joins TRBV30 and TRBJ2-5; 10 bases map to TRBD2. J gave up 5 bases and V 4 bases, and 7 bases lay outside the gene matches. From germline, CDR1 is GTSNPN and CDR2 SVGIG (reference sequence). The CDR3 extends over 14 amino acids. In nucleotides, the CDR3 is TGTGCCTGGACCCTAGCGGGAGCCCTGGAGACCCAGTACTTC. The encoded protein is CAWTLAGALETQYF.

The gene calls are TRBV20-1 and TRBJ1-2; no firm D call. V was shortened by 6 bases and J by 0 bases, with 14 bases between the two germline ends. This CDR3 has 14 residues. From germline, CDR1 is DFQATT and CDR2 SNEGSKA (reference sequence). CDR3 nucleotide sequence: TGCAGTGCACCGAGGCAGAACCCTAACTATGGCTACACCTTC. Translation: CSAPRQNPNYGYTF.

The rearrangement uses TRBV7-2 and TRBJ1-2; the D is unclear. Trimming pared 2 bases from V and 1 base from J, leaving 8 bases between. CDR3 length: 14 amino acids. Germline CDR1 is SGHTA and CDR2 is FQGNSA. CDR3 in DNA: TGTGCCAGCAGCTTAACACCAATTAACTATGGCTACACCTTC. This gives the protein CASSLTPINYGYTF.

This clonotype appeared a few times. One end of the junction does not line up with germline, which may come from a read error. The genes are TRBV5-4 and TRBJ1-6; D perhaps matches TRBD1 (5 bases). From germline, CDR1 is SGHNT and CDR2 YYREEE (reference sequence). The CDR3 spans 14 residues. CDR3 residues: CASRLEGRDSPLHF. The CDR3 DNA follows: TGTGCCAGCCGCTTGGAGGGGAGGGATTCACCCCTCCACTTT.

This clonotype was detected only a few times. The CDR3 DNA sequence: TGCGCCAGCAGCTCGCTCATCACTGCCGAGCAGTACTTC. Its protein product is CASSSLITAEQYF. This chain joins TRBV5-1 and TRBJ2-7; D remains unclear. V was shortened by 3 bases and J by 6 bases, with 13 bases between the two germline ends. The germline V gene has CDR1 SGHRS and CDR2 YFSETQ. The CDR3 is made up of 13 amino acids.

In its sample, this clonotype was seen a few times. CDR3 loop: CASSKGTENTEAFF. For the CDR3, the DNA is TGTGCCAGTAGTAAAGGGACGGAGAACACTGAAGCTTTCTTT. This sequence joins TRBV19 and TRBJ1-1, with a weak D call TRBD1 (5 bases). This CDR3 is built from 14 residues. Trimming took 4 bases from V and 1 from J, leaving 10 bases between them. CDR1 LNHDA and CDR2 SQIVND come from the germline V gene (reference sequence).

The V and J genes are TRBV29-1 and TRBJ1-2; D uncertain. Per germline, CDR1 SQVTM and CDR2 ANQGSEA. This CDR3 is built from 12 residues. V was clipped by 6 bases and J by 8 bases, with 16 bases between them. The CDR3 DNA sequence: TGCAGCGTCGCGGACGGCTATCCGGGCTACACCTTC. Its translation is CSVADGYPGYTF.